Each of the 14 T cell receptor beta chains below was sequenced from the same sample in a study of CD8 T cells in Susac syndrome. Random hexamers were used to reverse transcribe an amount of about 0.45 to 1 ug RNA. MiXCR, run by TCRdb on the immunoSEQ multiplex PCR reads, gives a single entry per CDR3 protein. There are tens of thousands of distinct CDR3 sequences in the sample; 80% to 95% occur only once, and about 0.63% lies in the top ten. Sample: CD8+ T cells from PBMCs. The receptors stem from a human donor with Susac syndrome.

This clonotype was recorded only once. The chain joins TRBV7-9 to TRBJ2-7; no clear D. Germline V CDR1 and CDR2: SEHNR, FQNEAQ (reference sequence). V lost 4 bases and J lost 2, with 15 bases in between. The CDR3 length is 15 residues. As DNA, the CDR3 is TGTGCCAGCAGCTCCTTTACAGCCGCCCCCTACGAGCAGTACTTC. This sequence encodes CASSSFTAAPYEQYF.

This chain joins TRBV7-3 and TRBJ1-1; no definite D call. Germline assignment: CDR1 SGHTA and CDR2 FQGTGA. Trimming took 2 bases from V and 2 from J, leaving 12 bases between them. This CDR3 contains 15 residues. The DNA for the CDR3 is TGTGCCAGCAGCTTAGCCCCGGATTTAAACACTGAAGCTTTCTTT. It encodes CASSLAPDLNTEAFF.

V and J are TRBV7-8 and TRBJ2-5; D may be TRBD1 (5 bases). The length of the CDR3 is 16 residues. Looked up from germline, CDR1 is SGHVS and CDR2 is FQNEAQ. V shed 5 bases and J shed 1 base, with 17 bases lying between them. The CDR3 sequence: CASSRTFRGAQETQYF. The CDR3, as DNA: TGTGCCAGCAGCCGGACCTTTCGTGGGGCCCAAGAGACCCAGTACTTC.

J is TRBJ2-3 and V is TRBV12-3 or TRBV12-4, with D unresolved. The CDR3 loop spans 15 amino acids. Trimming shortened V by 2 bases and J by 4 bases, and 13 bases separated the two germline ends. The CDR3 bases are TGTGCCAGCAGTTTAAGTTTACTTTCCGCAGATACGCAGTATTTT. This translates into CASSLSLLSADTQYF.

The V and J genes are TRBV2 and TRBJ1-6, with 10 bases identical to TRBD1. The CDR3 spans 16 residues. With 4 bases clipped from V and 14 bases from J, the junction kept 14 bases outside the gene matches. Per the germline V gene, CDR1 is SNHLY and CDR2 is FYNNEI. The CDR3 here is CASSGLPGQGTVTLHF. The CDR3 nucleotides read TGTGCCAGCAGTGGTCTCCCGGGACAGGGGACCGTCACCCTCCACTTT. The variable domain in full, completed from reference TRBV2 and TRBJ1-6, reads EPEVTQTPSHQVTQMGQEVILRCVPISNHLYFYWYRQILGQKVEFLVSFYNNEISEKSEIFDDQFSVERPDGSNFTLKIRSTKLEDSAMYFCASSGLPGQGTVTLHFGNGTRLTVT.

This clonotype came up once. This chain joins TRBV4-2 and TRBJ1-2; maybe TRBD1 (6 bases). Germline lookup yields CDR1 LGHNA and CDR2 YNFKEQ. Trimming took off 0 bases at V and 2 bases at J, with 10 bases between the two ends. This CDR3 spans 15 amino acids. The CDR3 reads CASSQETGGNYGYTF. CDR3 nucleotide sequence: TGTGCCAGCAGCCAAGAAACCGGGGGCAACTATGGCTACACCTTC.

J is TRBJ1-2 and V is TRBV29-1; D unresolved. V was shortened by 7 bases and J by 3 bases, with 12 bases between the two germline ends. The CDR3 has 12 amino acids. The germline V gene has CDR1 SQVTM and CDR2 ANQGSEA. The CDR3 DNA follows: TGCAGCGGTGGGCAAGTGGACTATGGCTACACCTTC. Its translation is CSGGQVDYGYTF.

As regards this clonotype: One end of the junction is discordant with germline, which a read error may explain. The chain combines TRBV6-2 or TRBV6-3 with TRBJ1-4, with D possibly TRBD1 on 6 matching bases. The germline gives CDR1 MNHEY, CDR2 SVGEGT. CDR3 size: 15 residues. In nucleotides, the CDR3 is TGTGCCAGCACTGACCATCCGGGACAAGGAATGAAGGGGGGTTTT. Protein sequence: CASTDHPGQGMKGGF.

This chain links TRBV20-1 with TRBJ2-4; D gene unclear. CDR1 and CDR2 from the germline V gene are DFQATT and SNEGSKA (reference sequence). V was shortened by 6 bases and J by 2 bases, with 14 bases between the two germline ends. CDR3 size: 14 residues. CDR3 in DNA: TGCAGTGCCCCTCAACCTGGAACCAAAAACATTCAGTACTTC. Translated, it gives CSAPQPGTKNIQYF.

This chain joins TRBV13 and TRBJ1-1; the D gene is possibly TRBD1 (5 bases). Germline V gene lookup returns CDR1 PRHDT and CDR2 FYEKMQ (reference sequence). The V and J ends lost 5 bases and 0 bases respectively, with 10 bases between them. The CDR3 length is 14 residues. The CDR3 loop reads CASSPGPMNTEAFF. The CDR3 DNA reads as TGTGCCAGCAGCCCGGGACCCATGAACACTGAAGCTTTCTTT. Using reference TRBV13 and TRBJ1-1 for the parts outside the CDR3, the full variable domain is AAGVIQSPRHLIKEKRETATLKCYPIPRHDTVYWYQQGPGQDPQFLISFYEKMQSDKGSIPDRFSAQQFSDYHSELNMSSLELGDSALYFCASSPGPMNTEAFFGQGTRLTVV.

This chain uses TRBV7-2 with TRBJ2-7; D is ambiguous. Germline assignment: CDR1 SGHTA and CDR2 FQGNSA. The V and J ends lost 8 bases and 0 bases respectively, with 20 bases between them. This CDR3 is 16 amino acids long. The CDR3, as DNA: TGTGCCAGCGCGCCCCGTCACGGCAGGAGCTCCTACGAGCAGTACTTC. This sequence encodes CASAPRHGRSSYEQYF.

The chain combines TRBV13 with TRBJ2-7; D might be TRBD1 or TRBD2, each matching 5 bases. Trimming took off 4 bases at V and 4 bases at J, with 11 bases between the two ends. CDR3 length: 13 amino acids. Germline-derived CDR1 and CDR2 are PRHDT and FYEKMQ (reference sequence). In DNA, the CDR3 is TGTGCCAGCAGCTCCCCCGGGGCATACGAGCAGTACTTC. Protein sequence: CASSSPGAYEQYF.

V usage is TRBV4-3 and J usage is TRBJ2-2; TRBD1 might be the D (6 bases). Trimming stripped 0 bases from V and 4 bases from J, with 15 bases between. This CDR3 is built from 17 residues. CDR1 and CDR2 from the germline V gene are LGHNA and YSLEER. In DNA, the CDR3 is TGCGCCAGCAGCCAAGATGTTACAGGGTTCGTCACCGGGGAGCTGTTTTTT. Amino acids: CASSQDVTGFVTGELFF.

The V gene is TRBV28, the J gene TRBJ2-5; D is unresolved. Per germline, CDR1 MDHEN and CDR2 SYDVKM. This CDR3 comprises 11 residues. V shed 6 bases and J shed 5 bases, with 7 bases lying between them. CDR3 nucleotides: TGTGCCAGCAGGAATATTGAGACCCAGTACTTC. It yields the protein CASRNIETQYF.